One and the same sample provided the 13 T cell receptor beta chains below, sequenced in a study of T cell responses to AZD1222 COVID-19 vaccine. Produced via immunoSEQ multiplex PCR; TCRdb's table is partial and in-frame only. The data hold roughly 180,000 clones, with approximately 90% observed a single time. Material: peripheral blood, obtained on day 0 of AZD1222 vaccination. The receptor set was obtained from an adult in good health.

The V gene is TRBV4-3, the J gene TRBJ2-7; the D is unclear. The CDR3 spans 13 residues. V gave up 0 bases and J gave up 4 bases, with 7 bases separating them. CDR1 is LGHNA and CDR2 is YSLEER in the germline V gene. The CDR3 sequence: CASSQEGGYEQYF. As DNA, the CDR3 is TGCGCCAGCAGCCAAGAGGGCGGATACGAGCAGTACTTC.

This clone was found a few times. V gene TRBV3-1 (or the pseudogene TRBV3-2) combines with J gene TRBJ1-6; D gene ambiguous. This CDR3 contains 15 residues. V was pared by 4 bases and J by 1 base, with 8 bases between. Per the germline V gene, CDR1 is LGHDT and CDR2 is YNNKEL (reference sequence). This CDR3 reads CASSLRGSYNSPLHF. DNA for the CDR3: TGTGCCAGCAGCCTTCGGGGTTCCTATAATTCACCCCTCCACTTT.

The V gene is TRBV10-2, the J gene TRBJ2-7; 11 bases map to TRBD2. Unmatched junction bases numbered 5, after V lost 7 bases and J lost 12 bases. Germline V CDR1 and CDR2: WSHSY, SAAADI. The CDR3 has 11 residues. The CDR3 sequence: CASKTSGELYF. Written as DNA, the CDR3 is TGCGCCAGCAAGACTAGCGGGGAGTTGTACTTC.

The chain employs TRBV6-5 and TRBJ1-1; possible D gene TRBD1, 6 bases. The V end was cut by 6 bases, the J end by 1 base, with 9 bases between. In germline, CDR1 is MNHEY, CDR2 SVGAGI. The CDR3 covers 13 residues. The CDR3 DNA sequence: TGTGCCAGCAGGGACAGCCGGAACACTGAAGCTTTCTTT. This sequence encodes CASRDSRNTEAFF.

The chain couples TRBV5-1 to TRBJ2-2, with TRBD1 identical over 8 bases. Germline CDR1 is SGHRS and CDR2 is YFSETQ. The CDR3 totals 17 residues. With V trimmed by 0 bases and J by 4 bases, 8 bases remained unmatched. In DNA, the CDR3 is TGCGCCAGCAGCTTGGCCGACAGGGGAGGAATCACCGGGGAGCTGTTTTTT. Residues: CASSLADRGGITGELFF.

The chain links TRBV18 to TRBJ1-4, with no clear D. CDR1 and CDR2 (germline): KGHSH, LQKENI. There are 14 residues in the CDR3. Trimming took off 3 bases at V and 2 bases at J, with 7 bases between the two ends. Here the CDR3 DNA reads TGTGCCAGCTCACCCCGGGATACTAATGAAAAACTGTTTTTT. Its translation: CASSPRDTNEKLFF.

The J gene is TRBJ1-5, the V gene TRBV19; D is perhaps TRBD1 (5 bases). Germline lookup yields CDR1 LNHDA and CDR2 SQIVND (reference sequence). This CDR3 is 15 amino acids long. The V end lost 4 bases, the J end lost 6 bases, and 16 bases lay between the germline ends. CDR3 amino acids: CASSKGTGESQPQHF. CDR3 nucleotides: TGTGCCAGTAGTAAGGGGACCGGAGAGAGTCAGCCCCAGCATTTT.

CDR3 loop: CATTPRRGREETQYF. In nucleotides, the CDR3 is TGTGCCACCACCCCGCGGAGGGGGCGTGAAGAGACCCAGTACTTC. This chain joins TRBV25-1 and TRBJ2-5; D is perhaps TRBD1 (7 bases). Trimming took 10 bases from V and 3 from J, leaving 21 bases between them. CDR3 length equals 15 residues. CDR1 is MGHDK and CDR2 is SYGVNS in the germline V gene.

CDR3 amino acids: CASSLEGRTGGYEQYF. The CDR3 DNA reads TGTGCCAGCAGTTTAGAGGGTCGGACAGGGGGCTACGAGCAGTACTTC. The chain combines TRBV27 with TRBJ2-7; the match to TRBD1 covers 10 bases. The CDR3 consists of 16 residues. Germline lookup yields CDR1 MNHEY and CDR2 SMNVEV (reference sequence). The ends lost 2 bases at V and 3 bases at J; junction bases unmatched: 7.

This chain links TRBV5-1 with TRBJ1-1; D not certain. Trimming took 7 bases from V and 9 from J, leaving 16 bases between them. This CDR3 region has 12 residues. Germline CDR1 SGHRS, CDR2 YFSETQ. Here the CDR3 reads CASLLGFAKAFF. The DNA of the CDR3 is TGCGCCAGCCTACTAGGGTTTGCGAAAGCTTTCTTT.

This clone was seen once. The chain employs TRBV3-1 (or the pseudogene TRBV3-2) and TRBJ2-7; 11 bases are shared with TRBD2. CDR3 length: 13 residues. V lost 5 bases and J lost 7; bases outside the gene matches: 4. Germline values: CDR1 LGHDT, CDR2 YNNKEL (reference sequence). In DNA, the CDR3 is TGTGCCAGCAGCTCTCGACTAGCGGGAGAGCAGTACTTC. Protein: CASSSRLAGEQYF.

The V gene is TRBV13, the J gene TRBJ1-4, with D possibly being TRBD1 (5 bases). The V gene's germline CDR1 is PRHDT and CDR2 FYEKMQ (reference sequence). This CDR3 contains 15 residues. V was trimmed by 5 bases and J by 8 bases, leaving 18 bases between them. CDR3 sequence reads: CASSARVEVEEKLFF. The CDR3 region has the DNA TGTGCCAGCAGCGCCAGGGTTGAGGTAGAGGAAAAACTGTTTTTT.

V is TRBV20-1 and J is TRBJ2-7; the match to TRBD1 covers 11 bases. Germline V lookup: CDR1 DFQATT, CDR2 SNEGSKA (reference sequence). The CDR3 is made up of 15 amino acids. Trimming at V came to 3 bases and at J to 3 bases, leaving 7 bases not matched to a gene. The CDR3 protein is CSASGQGASLYEQYF. In DNA, the CDR3 is TGCAGTGCTAGTGGACAGGGGGCTTCTCTCTACGAGCAGTACTTC.